Each of the 15 T cell receptor beta chains below was sequenced from the same sample in a study of T-cell memory formation after mild COVID-19. TCRdb re-derived calls from the 5' RACE reads in MiXCR, one entry per CDR3 protein. The data show about 470,000 distinct CDR3 sequences, over 15% seen once. The specimen was PBMCs or a T cell subset sorted from them (not recorded which). The receptors originated from an adult woman who had mild COVID-19 (a few samples of this study predate the infection). Cell type and time point are not known.

The V and J genes are TRBV7-2 and TRBJ2-3; D remains unclear. Looked up from germline, CDR1 is SGHTA and CDR2 is FQGNSA. The V and J ends lost 1 base and 2 bases respectively, with 10 bases between them. This CDR3 contains 15 residues. Here the CDR3 reads CASSLVQINTDTQYF. Here the CDR3 DNA reads TGTGCCAGCAGCTTAGTACAGATCAACACAGATACGCAGTATTTT. The full variable domain, its missing parts supplied by reference TRBV7-2 and TRBJ2-3, is GAGVSQSPSNKVTEKGKDVELRCDPISGHTALYWYRQSLGQGLEFLIYFQGNSAPDKSGLPSDRFSAERTGGSVSTLTIQRTQQEDSAVYLCASSLVQINTDTQYFGPGTRLTVL.

The chain employs TRBV7-9 and TRBJ1-5; D ambiguous. The CDR3 runs to 16 residues. Trimming removed 6 bases at V and 2 bases at J, with 17 bases between. CDR1 is SEHNR and CDR2 is FQNEAQ in the germline V gene (reference sequence). CDR3 nucleotide sequence: TGTGCCAGCAGTAACGGGCCAACTGGGGGCAATCAGCCCCAGCATTTT. Translated, it gives CASSNGPTGGNQPQHF.

This chain links TRBV5-1 with TRBJ1-5; 10 positions match TRBD1. This CDR3 contains 16 residues. Trimming removed 4 bases from V and 0 bases from J; junction bases left unmatched: 4. CDR1 SGHRS and CDR2 YFSETQ come from the germline V gene. This CDR3 is CASSLGTGDSNQPQHF. As DNA, the CDR3 is TGCGCCAGCAGCCTTGGGACAGGGGATAGCAATCAGCCCCAGCATTTT.

This chain uses TRBV6-1 with TRBJ2-7; D gene ambiguous. Trimming removed 4 bases from V and 5 bases from J, with 6 bases in between. Germline V gives CDR1 MNHNS, CDR2 SASEGT. The CDR3 covers 11 residues. Here the CDR3 DNA reads TGTGCCAGCAGTGGAAGCCACGAGCAGTACTTC. Translated: CASSGSHEQYF.

This clonotype was found a few times. CDR3 loop: CSARIPGTDTQYF. CDR3 nucleotide sequence: TGCAGTGCTAGAATTCCCGGCACAGATACGCAGTATTTT. The J gene is TRBJ2-3, the V gene TRBV20-1; D is unresolved. Trimming took off 2 bases at V and 1 base at J, with 7 bases between the two ends. CDR3 size: 13 residues. CDR1 is DFQATT and CDR2 is SNEGSKA in the germline V gene (reference sequence).

The chain has TRBV6-6 and TRBJ2-5, with D perhaps TRBD1 (6 bases). The CDR3 consists of 17 residues. Germline CDR1 and CDR2: MNHNY and SVGAGI (reference sequence). Trimming stripped 0 bases from V and 1 base from J, with 15 bases between. In DNA, the CDR3 is TGTGCCAGCAGTTACTCCCGAGGGACACTCGGCCAAGAGACCCAGTACTTC. It specifies CASSYSRGTLGQETQYF.

The chain has TRBV12-3 or TRBV12-4 and TRBJ1-4; D ambiguous. With 3 bases removed from V and 8 bases from J, the gap between germline ends came to 13 bases. The length of the CDR3 is 14 residues. CDR3: CASSFGSRGEKLFF. In nucleotides, the CDR3 is TGTGCCAGCAGTTTCGGGAGCCGAGGGGAAAAACTGTTTTTT.

This clonotype was detected only a few times. The chain is built from TRBV12-3 or TRBV12-4 and TRBJ2-5, with D maybe TRBD1 (6 bases). The ends were cut back, 3 bases at V and 5 bases at J, with 16 bases in the middle. The CDR3 sequence is 15 residues long. The CDR3 is CASSFLQGYGETQYF. CDR3 bases: TGTGCCAGCAGTTTCCTCCAGGGGTATGGGGAGACCCAGTACTTC.

The chain is built from TRBV24-1 and TRBJ2-1; 8 bases align to TRBD2. CDR1 KGHDR and CDR2 SFDVKD come from the germline V gene. The CDR3 has 16 residues. J lost 5 bases, V lost 6 bases, and 11 bases had no gene match. The CDR3 spells CATSPPGGGFHNEQFF. For the CDR3, the DNA is TGTGCCACCAGTCCGCCCGGGGGGGGGTTTCACAATGAGCAGTTCTTC.

In its sample, this clonotype was seen a few times. This rearrangement joins TRBV2 to TRBJ2-5; possible D gene TRBD1, 6 bases. The germline gives CDR1 SNHLY, CDR2 FYNNEI. Between the trimmed V and J ends, which lost 5 bases and 5 bases, there was a span of 18 bases. The CDR3 covers 15 residues. The CDR3 nucleotides read TGTGCCAGCAGTCGCCTGTTGCAGGGGCGGGAGACCCAGTACTTC. Protein product: CASSRLLQGRETQYF.

V gene TRBV5-1 combines with J gene TRBJ1-2; D is unresolved. This CDR3 contains 12 residues. Trimming pared 1 base from V and 4 bases from J, leaving 5 bases between. Germline-derived CDR1 and CDR2 are SGHRS and YFSETQ. The CDR3: CASSLNGYGYTF. DNA for the CDR3: TGCGCCAGCAGCTTGAACGGCTATGGCTACACCTTC.

The chain links TRBV20-1 to TRBJ2-1, with a weak D call TRBD2 (5 bases). V dropped 6 bases and J dropped 6 bases, with 12 bases sitting between them. The germline V gene encodes CDR1 DFQATT and CDR2 SNEGSKA (reference sequence). This CDR3 spans 12 amino acids. The CDR3 sequence: CSAEERSNEQFF. The DNA of the CDR3 is TGCAGTGCCGAGGAGCGGAGCAATGAGCAGTTCTTC.

The chain links TRBV5-4 to TRBJ1-2; D unclear. Germline V gene lookup returns CDR1 SGHNT and CDR2 YYREEE (reference sequence). The CDR3 is 13 residues long. With 1 base removed from V and 2 bases from J, the gap between germline ends came to 6 bases. The CDR3 DNA reads as TGTGCCAGCAGCTTGAAGTCCAACTATGGCTACACCTTC. It yields the protein CASSLKSNYGYTF.

The rearrangement joins TRBV5-1 to TRBJ2-3; 10 nucleotides align to TRBD2. Germline trimming cut 1 base from V and 6 bases from J; bases unmatched to any gene: 17. Germline V gene data show CDR1 as SGHRS and CDR2 as YFSETQ. This CDR3 has 19 amino acids. The CDR3 coding sequence is TGCGCCAGCAGCTTGAGAGGCTCTGTAGCGGGGGGTTCCTTTGATACGCAGTATTTT. It yields the protein CASSLRGSVAGGSFDTQYF.

The V call is TRBV7-9, the J call TRBJ1-5, with D hard to call. The ends were cut back, 1 base at V and 15 bases at J, with 13 bases in the middle. Germline loops: CDR1 SEHNR, CDR2 FQNEAQ (reference sequence). The CDR3 is 12 residues long. CDR3 DNA: TGTGCCAGCAGCTTAGACGACCGCCGGAGGCATTTT. This sequence encodes CASSLDDRRRHF.